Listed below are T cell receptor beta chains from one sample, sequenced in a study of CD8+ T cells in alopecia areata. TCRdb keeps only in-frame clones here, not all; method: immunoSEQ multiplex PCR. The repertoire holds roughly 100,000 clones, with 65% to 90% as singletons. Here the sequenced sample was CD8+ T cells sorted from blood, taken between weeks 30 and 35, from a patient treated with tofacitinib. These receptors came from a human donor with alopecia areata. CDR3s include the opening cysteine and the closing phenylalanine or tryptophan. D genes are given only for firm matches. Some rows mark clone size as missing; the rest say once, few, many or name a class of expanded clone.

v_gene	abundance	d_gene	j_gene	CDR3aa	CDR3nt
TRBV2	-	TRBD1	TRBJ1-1	CASSATGWNTEAFF	TGTGCCAGCAGCGCGACAGGGTGGAACACTGAAGCTTTCTTT
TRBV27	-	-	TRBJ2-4	CASSLGSTKNIQYF	TGTGCCAGCAGTTTAGGGTCTACCAAAAACATTCAGTACTTC
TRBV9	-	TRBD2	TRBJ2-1	CASSAGLANEQFF	TGTGCCAGCAGCGCGGGACTAGCCAATGAGCAGTTCTTC
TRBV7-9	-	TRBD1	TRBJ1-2	CASSSGTGRIQYGYTF	TGTGCCAGCAGCTCCGGGACAGGGAGGATCCAGTATGGCTACACCTTC
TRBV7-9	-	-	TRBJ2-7	CASTKDTPTEQYF	TGTGCCAGCACCAAAGACACCCCAACCGAGCAGTACTTC
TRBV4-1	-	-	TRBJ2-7	CASSPPNGATYEQYF	TGCGCCAGCAGCCCACCCAACGGAGCAACCTACGAGCAGTACTTC
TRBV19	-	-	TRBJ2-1	CASSKGGDYNEQFF	TGTGCCAGTAGTAAAGGCGGGGACTACAATGAGCAGTTCTTC
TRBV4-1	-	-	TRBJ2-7	CASSQDHAGLYYEQYF	TGCGCCAGCAGCCAAGATCATGCGGGGTTATACTACGAGCAGTACTTC
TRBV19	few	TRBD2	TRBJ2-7	CASSIVPGTIDEQYF	TGTGCCAGTAGTATAGTCCCAGGGACTATCGACGAGCAGTACTTC
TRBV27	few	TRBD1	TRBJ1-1	CASSFGTGVTEAFF	TGTGCCAGCAGTTTTGGGACAGGGGTTACTGAAGCTTTCTTT
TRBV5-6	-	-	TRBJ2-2	CASSLWGSGELFF	TGTGCCAGCAGCTTGTGGGGTTCCGGGGAGCTGTTTTTT
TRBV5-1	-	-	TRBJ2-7	CASRRVGEQYF	TGCGCCAGCAGGAGGGTCGGCGAGCAGTACTTC
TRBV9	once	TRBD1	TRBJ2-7	CASSAGQAAQYF	TGTGCCAGCAGCGCGGGACAGGCGGCGCAGTACTTC
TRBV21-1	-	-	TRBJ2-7	CASSDSYEQYF	TGTGCCAGCAGCGATTCCTACGAGCAGTACTTC
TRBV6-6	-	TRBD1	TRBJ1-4	CASSTGTGGDEKLFF	TGTGCCAGCAGTACGGGGACAGGGGGCGATGAAAAACTGTTTTTT
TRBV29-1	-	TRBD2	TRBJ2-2	CSAGLAANTGELFF	TGCAGCGCCGGACTAGCTGCAAACACCGGGGAGCTGTTTTTT
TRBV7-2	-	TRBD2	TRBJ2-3	CASSPRGGGGPRRDTQYF	TGTGCCAGCAGCCCCCGTGGGGGCGGGGGGCCCCGCCGGGATACGCAGTATTTT
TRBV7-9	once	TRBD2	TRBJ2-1	CASSVSGTSGNEQFF	TGTGCCAGCAGCGTGTCCGGGACTAGCGGCAATGAGCAGTTCTTC
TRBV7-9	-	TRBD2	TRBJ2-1	CASSPWTSGRANEQFF	TGTGCCAGCAGCCCTTGGACTAGCGGGAGGGCCAATGAGCAGTTCTTC
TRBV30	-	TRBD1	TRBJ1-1	CAWSTTGGTEAFF	TGTGCCTGGAGTACTACAGGGGGCACTGAAGCTTTCTTT
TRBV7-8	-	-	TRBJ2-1	CASSWPGLPSNEQFF	TGTGCCAGCAGCTGGCCGGGACTCCCATCCAATGAGCAGTTCTTC
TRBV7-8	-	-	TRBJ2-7	CASSLGPQGTSYEQYF	TGTGCCAGCAGCTTAGGTCCCCAGGGAACTTCCTACGAGCAGTACTTC
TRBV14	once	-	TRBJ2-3	CASSQDRRPDTQYF	TGTGCCAGCAGCCAAGATCGACGACCAGATACGCAGTATTTT
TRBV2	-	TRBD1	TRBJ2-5	CASTRDSGHQETQYF	TGTGCCAGCACTCGGGACAGCGGTCACCAAGAGACCCAGTACTTC
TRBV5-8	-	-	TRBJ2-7	CASNSYEQYF	TGTGCCAGCAACTCCTACGAGCAGTACTTC
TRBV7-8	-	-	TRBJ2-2	CASSLVGGAMTGELFF	TGTGCCAGCAGCTTAGTTGGAGGGGCTATGACCGGGGAGCTGTTTTTT
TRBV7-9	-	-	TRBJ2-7	CASSLIETSRDEQYF	TGTGCCAGCAGCTTAATTGAGACTAGTCGTGACGAGCAGTACTTC
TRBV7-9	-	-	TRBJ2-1	CASSLLTGNEQFF	TGTGCCAGCAGCTTACTAACAGGGAATGAGCAGTTCTTC
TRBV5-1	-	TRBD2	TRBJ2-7	CASSLPTGASGSYEQYF	TGCGCCAGCAGCTTGCCAACTGGGGCTAGCGGGAGCTACGAGCAGTACTTC
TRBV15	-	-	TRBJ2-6	CATSRVGLSGANVLTF	TGTGCCACCAGCAGAGTAGGGCTCTCTGGGGCCAACGTCCTGACTTTC
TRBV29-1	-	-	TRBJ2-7	CSVEADSYEQYF	TGCAGCGTTGAGGCGGACAGCTACGAGCAGTACTTC
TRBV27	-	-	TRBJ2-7	CASSEGPTYEQYF	TGTGCCAGCAGCGAAGGGCCAACCTACGAGCAGTACTTC
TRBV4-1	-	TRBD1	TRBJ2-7	CASSQEAGDRQYF	TGCGCCAGCAGCCAAGAGGCTGGGGACAGGCAGTACTTC
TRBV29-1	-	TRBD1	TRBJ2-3	CSVPGTGVGDTQYF	TGCAGCGTTCCCGGAACAGGGGTGGGAGATACGCAGTATTTT
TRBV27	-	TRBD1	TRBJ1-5	CASSPGTGSQPQHF	TGTGCCAGCAGTCCGGGGACAGGGTCGCAGCCCCAGCATTTT
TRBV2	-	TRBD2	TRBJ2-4	CASITFERDVAKNIQYF	TGTGCCAGCATAACATTCGAGCGGGACGTAGCCAAAAACATTCAGTACTTC
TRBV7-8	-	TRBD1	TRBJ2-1	CASSSWTGYNEQFF	TGTGCCAGCAGCTCTTGGACAGGCTACAATGAGCAGTTCTTC
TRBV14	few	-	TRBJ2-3	CASSHVRTDTQYF	TGTGCCAGCAGCCATGTTCGCACAGATACGCAGTATTTT
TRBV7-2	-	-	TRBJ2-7	CASSLWGTSNYEQYF	TGTGCCAGCAGCTTATGGGGGACAAGTAACTACGAGCAGTACTTC
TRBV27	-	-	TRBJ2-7	CASSFSLGHKLYEQYF	TGTGCCAGCAGTTTCTCGTTAGGGCACAAACTCTACGAGCAGTACTTC
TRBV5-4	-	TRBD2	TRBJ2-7	CASTHGGDEQYF	TGTGCCAGCACCCACGGGGGGGACGAGCAGTACTTC